This T cell receptor (beta chain) emerged from a study of T-cell reconstitution after alpha-beta-depleted transplantation in children. Study-level points and caveats: T-cell numbers and diversity, one year after transplant, stemmed largely from T cells that were newly produced.

As regards this clonotype: No antigen is known for it.

For TCRbeta, the library was prepared with unique molecular identifiers. Via MiXCR, TCRdb re-called the PCR reads, giving one row per CDR3 protein. Here the sample spans about 580,000 distinct CDR3 sequences, 25% to 30% being singletons. The germline V gene encodes CDR1 LGHNT and CDR2 FRNRAP. V was clipped by 2 bases and J by 6 bases; unmatched bases: 10. The CDR3 runs to 16 residues. This sequence originates from a boy under two years old with Wiskott-Aldrich syndrome, due to receive a stem cell transplant. The chain has TRBV12-5 and TRBJ2-1; 7 bases are a match to TRBD2. The specimen was PBMCs, collected before TCRalphabeta/CD19-depleted stem cell transplant. The CDR3 reads CASGLKVTSDANEQFF. CDR3 in DNA: TGTGCTAGTGGTTTGAAGGTCACTAGCGACGCCAATGAGCAGTTCTTC.